The 27 T cell receptor beta chains reported below all come from one sample, sequenced in a study of blood T cell repertoires in COVID-19. Profiled with immunoSEQ multiplex PCR; TCRdb holds only in-frame clones, not every one. The sample carries roughly 68,000 clones, 75% to 85% recorded once. The specimen was peripheral blood. The receptors here all came from a man aged 50 to 60 with acute or convalescent COVID-19.

This rearrangement joins TRBV7-2 to TRBJ2-2; D call uncertain. Per germline, CDR1 SGHTA and CDR2 FQGNSA. The CDR3 has 13 amino acids. V was trimmed by 5 bases and J by 4 bases, leaving 8 bases between them. The chain's CDR3 is CASSLLFTGELFF. DNA for the CDR3: TGTGCCAGCAGCCTCCTTTTCACCGGGGAGCTGTTTTTT.

This chain joins TRBV4-2 and TRBJ2-3; D is unclear. CDR3 length equals 15 residues. V was trimmed by 4 bases and J by 0 bases, leaving 11 bases between them. Looked up from germline, CDR1 is LGHNA and CDR2 is YNFKEQ. CDR3 DNA: TGTGCCAGCAGCCCTCAAGTTACTAGCACAGATACGCAGTATTTT. Residues: CASSPQVTSTDTQYF.

V gene TRBV24-1 combines with J gene TRBJ1-1; D is unresolved. Germline V gene sequence: CDR1 KGHDR, CDR2 SFDVKD. The CDR3 is 14 amino acids. Trimming pared 6 bases from V and 4 bases from J, leaving 14 bases between. The CDR3 reads CATSQEGWSTEAFF. CDR3 in DNA: TGTGCCACCAGTCAAGAGGGATGGAGCACTGAAGCTTTCTTT.

This clone appeared once. The gene calls are TRBV2 and TRBJ1-5; TRBD1 aligns across 7 bases. Germline CDR1 is SNHLY and CDR2 is FYNNEI. The CDR3 contains 13 residues. V lost 8 bases and J lost 3; bases outside the gene matches: 4. The CDR3 coding sequence is TGTGCCAGCGGGACAGACTACAATCAGCCCCAGCATTTT. Translating gives CASGTDYNQPQHF.

The V gene is TRBV2, the J gene TRBJ2-7; 16 bases match TRBD2. Germline CDR1 is SNHLY and CDR2 is FYNNEI. The CDR3 length is 15 residues. Unmatched junction bases numbered 1, after V lost 6 bases and J lost 2 bases. The DNA of the CDR3 is TGTGCCAGCAGAGGGACTAGCGGGGGGGCCTACGAGCAGTACTTC. As protein: CASRGTSGGAYEQYF. The variable domain in full, with the rest retrieved from reference TRBV2 and TRBJ2-7, is EPEVTQTPSHQVTQMGQEVILRCVPISNHLYFYWYRQILGQKVEFLVSFYNNEISEKSEIFDDQFSVERPDGSNFTLKIRSTKLEDSAMYFCASRGTSGGAYEQYFGPGTRLTVT.

The chain joins TRBV11-2 to TRBJ2-5; 9 nucleotides line up with TRBD1. This CDR3 spans 14 amino acids. V shed 5 bases, J shed 6 bases, and the junction held 7 bases outside the gene matches. CDR1 is SGHAT, CDR2 FQNNGV, per germline. CDR3 residues: CASSIGQGRKTQYF. DNA for the CDR3: TGTGCCAGCAGCATAGGACAGGGGAGGAAGACCCAGTACTTC.

This chain joins TRBV12-3 or TRBV12-4 and TRBJ1-5; D remains unclear. V was cut by 6 bases and J by 0 bases, with 6 bases left in between. This CDR3 is built from 13 residues. This CDR3 is CASSQNSNQPQHF. As DNA, the CDR3 is TGTGCCAGCAGCCAGAATAGCAATCAGCCCCAGCATTTT.

This chain links TRBV18 with TRBJ1-2; D is unresolved. The CDR3 spans 13 residues. The ends were cut back, 2 bases at V and 0 bases at J, with 4 bases in the middle. From germline, CDR1 is KGHSH and CDR2 LQKENI. The CDR3 loop is CASSPITNYGYTF. The CDR3 DNA sequence: TGTGCCAGCTCACCAATAACTAACTATGGCTACACCTTC.

This chain links TRBV7-3 with TRBJ2-2, with TRBD1 as a possible D gene (5 bases). Trimming pared 1 base from V and 1 base from J, leaving 10 bases between. The CDR3 loop spans 16 amino acids. Per the germline V gene, CDR1 is SGHTA and CDR2 is FQGTGA. Written as DNA, the CDR3 is TGTGCCAGCAGCTTAAAAGGGGTCGGGAACACCGGGGAGCTGTTTTTT. Encoded protein: CASSLKGVGNTGELFF.

This clone was counted a few times. The chain links TRBV11-3 to TRBJ1-2, with D hard to call. CDR1 SGHNT and CDR2 YENEEA come from the germline V gene. With 1 base removed from V and 4 bases from J, the gap between germline ends came to 16 bases. This CDR3 region has 16 residues. CDR3 residues: CASSLATPGGCYGYTF. The CDR3 DNA reads TGTGCCAGCAGCTTAGCCACTCCCGGAGGGTGCTATGGCTACACCTTC.

The genes are TRBV5-4 and TRBJ1-1; D gene uncertain. Germline values: CDR1 SGHNT, CDR2 YYREEE (reference sequence). The ends were cut back, 5 bases at V and 5 bases at J, with 13 bases in the middle. CDR3 size: 13 residues. The CDR3 is CASSPTGWTEAFF. In DNA form, the CDR3 reads TGTGCCAGCAGTCCCACCGGTTGGACTGAAGCTTTCTTT. The full variable domain, in which reference TRBV5-4 and TRBJ1-1 provide the parts outside the CDR3, is ETGVTQSPTHLIKTRGQQVTLRCSSQSGHNTVSWYQQALGQGPQFIFQYYREEENGRGNFPPRFSGLQFPNYSSELNVNALELDDSALYLCASSPTGWTEAFFGQGTRLTVV.

J is TRBJ2-5 and V is TRBV2; unclear D gene. Per the germline V gene, CDR1 is SNHLY and CDR2 is FYNNEI. The CDR3 covers 13 residues. The V gene lost 1 base and the J gene lost 5 bases, with 8 bases spanning the gap. CDR3 protein: CASSEDAKETQYF. In nucleotides, the CDR3 is TGTGCCAGCAGTGAAGACGCGAAGGAGACCCAGTACTTC.

The genes are TRBV27 and TRBJ2-5; a possible D gene is TRBD2 (6 bases). The CDR3 has 14 amino acids. Germline V gene sequence: CDR1 MNHEY, CDR2 SMNVEV (reference sequence). The V and J ends lost 1 base and 7 bases respectively, with 13 bases between them. The CDR3 bases are TGTGCCAGCAGTTTATTTACGGGTAGCGGGACCCAGTACTTC. Its protein is CASSLFTGSGTQYF.

In nucleotides, the CDR3 is TGTGCCAGCAGCCGCGCCGGGACTACCATCAATGAGCAGTTCTTC. The encoded protein is CASSRAGTTINEQFF. This sequence joins TRBV4-2 and TRBJ2-1; 7 bases match TRBD2. The V gene's germline CDR1 is LGHNA and CDR2 YNFKEQ. This CDR3 comprises 15 residues. The ends lost 4 bases at V and 6 bases at J; junction bases unmatched: 9.

The chain links TRBV15 to TRBJ2-2; TRBD1 might be the D (5 bases). Looked up from germline, CDR1 is LNHNV and CDR2 is YYDKDF (reference sequence). With 0 bases removed from V and 1 base from J, the gap between germline ends came to 15 bases. CDR3 length: 18 residues. The CDR3: CATSRDRARVGNTGELFF. The CDR3 nucleotides are TGTGCCACCAGCAGAGATCGAGCCAGGGTCGGGAACACCGGGGAGCTGTTTTTT.

This sequence joins TRBV24-1 and TRBJ2-6; 14 bases are a match to TRBD2. The CDR3 extends over 18 amino acids. The ends lost 4 bases at V and 3 bases at J; junction bases unmatched: 4. Germline CDR1 KGHDR, CDR2 SFDVKD. The CDR3 DNA reads as TGTGCCACCAGTGACAACGGACTAGCGGGAGGTGGGGCCAACGTCCTGACTTTC. It is translated as CATSDNGLAGGGANVLTF.

This clone is a singleton in its sample. At one end, the junction sequence differs from germline, possibly due to a read error. The chain carries TRBV10-3 and TRBJ1-2, with D possibly matching TRBD1 (6 bases). CDR3 length: 13 amino acids. Germline V lookup: CDR1 ENHRY, CDR2 SYGVKD. The CDR3 loop reads CATRGGAPRGYTF. Written as DNA, the CDR3 is TGCGCCACCCGGGGGGGGGCGCCCAGAGGCTACACCTTC.

The chain links TRBV5-8 to TRBJ1-2, with D possibly being TRBD1 (5 bases). Trimming stripped 1 base from V and 6 bases from J, with 10 bases between. Germline V gene sequence: CDR1 SGHTS, CDR2 YDEGEE. The CDR3 is made up of 13 amino acids. The CDR3 nucleotides are TGTGCCAGCAGCTTGCAGGGTTCGGATGGCTACACCTTC. Encoded protein: CASSLQGSDGYTF.

This sequence joins TRBV2 and TRBJ2-5; a weak D match, TRBD1 (5 bases). V lost 6 bases, J lost 1 base, and 9 bases lay in between. This CDR3 comprises 13 residues. Looked up from germline, CDR1 is SNHLY and CDR2 is FYNNEI. This chain's CDR3 is CASSYDSQETQYF. The DNA of the CDR3 is TGTGCCAGCAGCTACGACAGCCAAGAGACCCAGTACTTC.

V is TRBV7-8 and J is TRBJ1-2, with 8 bases matching TRBD1. Germline-derived CDR1 and CDR2 are SGHVS and FQNEAQ. Trimming at V came to 5 bases and at J to 8 bases, leaving 16 bases not matched to a gene. The CDR3 is 16 amino acids. The CDR3 DNA sequence: TGTGCCAGCAGCCTAAGGACAGGGTTGGTTTTTGAGGGCTACACCTTC. It translates to CASSLRTGLVFEGYTF.

This chain links TRBV29-1 with TRBJ1-1; D unresolved. CDR1 SQVTM and CDR2 ANQGSEA come from the germline V gene. The CDR3 covers 13 residues. The V end lost 7 bases, the J end lost 1 base, and 13 bases lay between the germline ends. The DNA for the CDR3 is TGCAGCGCATCCGCCAGGCGGAACACTGAAGCTTTCTTT. It translates to CSASARRNTEAFF.

In DNA form, the CDR3 reads TGTGCCAGCTCACTCGACGGACAGGGCGAAGCTTTCTTT. Residues: CASSLDGQGEAFF. The chain carries TRBV18 and TRBJ1-1, with 8 bases matching TRBD1. In germline, CDR1 is KGHSH, CDR2 LQKENI. The CDR3 is 13 residues long. Trimming at V came to 4 bases and at J to 8 bases, leaving 6 bases not matched to a gene.

The chain is built from TRBV5-1 and TRBJ1-6; D may be TRBD1 (5 bases). Germline V CDR1 and CDR2: SGHRS, YFSETQ. CDR3 length: 15 residues. V was trimmed by 0 bases and J by 6 bases, leaving 10 bases between them. For the CDR3, the DNA is TGCGCCAGCAGCTTGGGGACATCTGGTAATTCACCCCTCCACTTT. It yields the protein CASSLGTSGNSPLHF.

The rearrangement joins TRBV2 to TRBJ2-6; no clear D. The V end was cut by 1 base, the J end by 0 bases, with 10 bases between. This CDR3 region has 17 residues. CDR1 SNHLY and CDR2 FYNNEI come from the germline V gene. CDR3 DNA: TGTGCCAGCAGTGAAGTTTTTAGGAGCTCTGGGGCCAACGTCCTGACTTTC. It yields the protein CASSEVFRSSGANVLTF.

This chain joins TRBV5-5 and TRBJ1-2, with unresolved D. The CDR3 is made up of 13 amino acids. Germline-derived CDR1 and CDR2 are SGHKS and YYEKEE (reference sequence). Trimming removed 2 bases at V and 2 bases at J, with 7 bases between. CDR3 residues: CASSFRGNYGYTF. Written as DNA, the CDR3 is TGTGCCAGCAGCTTTAGAGGGAACTATGGCTACACCTTC. Combining the CDR3 with reference TRBV5-5 and TRBJ1-2 gives the whole variable domain DAGVTQSPTHLIKTRGQQVTLRCSPISGHKSVSWYQQVLGQGPQFIFQYYEKEERGRGNFPDRFSARQFPNYSSELNVNALLLGDSALYLCASSFRGNYGYTFGSGTRLTVV.

The chain employs TRBV2 and TRBJ1-1; D perhaps matches TRBD1 (6 bases). Trimming took off 6 bases at V and 0 bases at J, with 11 bases between the two ends. CDR1 and CDR2 (germline): SNHLY, FYNNEI. This CDR3 is built from 14 residues. The DNA for the CDR3 is TGTGCCAGCAGGGTGGGACAATTGAACACTGAAGCTTTCTTT. Translated, it gives CASRVGQLNTEAFF.

There are a few counts of this clone. The CDR3 reads CASSQGQDEQYF. In nucleotides, the CDR3 is TGTGCCAGCAGCCAAGGTCAGGACGAGCAGTACTTC. The gene calls are TRBV3-1 (or the pseudogene TRBV3-2) and TRBJ2-7; no firm D call. Germline V gene sequence: CDR1 LGHDT, CDR2 YNNKEL (reference sequence). Trimming removed 1 base from V and 5 bases from J, with 6 bases in between. This CDR3 contains 12 residues.